Presented here are 5 T cell receptor beta chains from one specimen sequenced in a study of T cells after yellow fever vaccination. Each CDR3 protein gets one entry after TCRdb re-called the 5' RACE reads with MiXCR. The sample yields 250,000 to 400,000 distinct CDR3 sequences, approximately 4.3% seen once. Source: PBMCs, taken 15 days after the yellow fever booster vaccination. The receptors were sampled from a man aged 18 to 29 who received the YFV17D yellow fever vaccine.

The chain carries TRBV3-1 and TRBJ1-1, with D possibly matching TRBD1 (6 bases). Trimming took 4 bases from V and 5 from J, leaving 14 bases between them. CDR1 is LGHDT, CDR2 YNNKEL, per germline (reference sequence). The CDR3 consists of 14 residues. CDR3 sequence (DNA): TGTGCCAGCAGCCTCAGGGGACTCCCGACTGAAGCTTTCTTT. As protein: CASSLRGLPTEAFF.

This clonotype was observed a handful of times. The chain combines TRBV5-1 with TRBJ1-6; tentatively, D is TRBD1 (5 bases). Per germline, CDR1 SGHRS and CDR2 YFSETQ. V was pared by 0 bases and J by 9 bases, with 13 bases between. The CDR3 is 15 residues long. DNA for the CDR3: TGCGCCAGCAGCTTGGTGGCAGGGACCGGTTCACCCCTCCACTTT. This encodes CASSLVAGTGSPLHF.

This clonotype was counted only a few times. This sequence joins TRBV15 and TRBJ2-2, with 7 bases that match TRBD1. The J segment lost 0 bases and the V segment lost 4 bases, leaving 2 bases of the junction unmatched. The CDR3 loop spans 15 amino acids. Germline CDR1 LNHNV, CDR2 YYDKDF (reference sequence). CDR3 loop: CATSTGTANTGELFF. The CDR3 nucleotides are TGTGCCACCAGCACCGGGACAGCGAACACCGGGGAGCTGTTTTTT.

This chain connects TRBV4-3 to TRBJ1-1, with D possibly TRBD1 on 5 matching bases. Trimming stripped 0 bases from V and 3 bases from J, with 26 bases between. The CDR3 is 20 amino acids. CDR1 and CDR2 (germline): LGHNA, YSLEER. The CDR3 loop is CASSQEMGISGLGVHTEAFF. In nucleotides, the CDR3 is TGCGCCAGCAGCCAAGAAATGGGTATATCGGGGTTAGGGGTTCACACTGAAGCTTTCTTT.

This clonotype was seen many times. The rearrangement links TRBV10-3 to TRBJ1-3, with TRBD1 matching over 8 bases. The CDR3 runs 15 residues. The V gene end was trimmed by 4 bases and the J gene end by 0 bases; junction bases not matched to a gene: 2. Germline CDR1 is ENHRY and CDR2 is SYGVKD. CDR3 sequence reads: CAISAGGGSGNTIYF. The CDR3 nucleotides are TGTGCCATCAGTGCAGGGGGCGGCTCTGGAAACACCATATATTTT.